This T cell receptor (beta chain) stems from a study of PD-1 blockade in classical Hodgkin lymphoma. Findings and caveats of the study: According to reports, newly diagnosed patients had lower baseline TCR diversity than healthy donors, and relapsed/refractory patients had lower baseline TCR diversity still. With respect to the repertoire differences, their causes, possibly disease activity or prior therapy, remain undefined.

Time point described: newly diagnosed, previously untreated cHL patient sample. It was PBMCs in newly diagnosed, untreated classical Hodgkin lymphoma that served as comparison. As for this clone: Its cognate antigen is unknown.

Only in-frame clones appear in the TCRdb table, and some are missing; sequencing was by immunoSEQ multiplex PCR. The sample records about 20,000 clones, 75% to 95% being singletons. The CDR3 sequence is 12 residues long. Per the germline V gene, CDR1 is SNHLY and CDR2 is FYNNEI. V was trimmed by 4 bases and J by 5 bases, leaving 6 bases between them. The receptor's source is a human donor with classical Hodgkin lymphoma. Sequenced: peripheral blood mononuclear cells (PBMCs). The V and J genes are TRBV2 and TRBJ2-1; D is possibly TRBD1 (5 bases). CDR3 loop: CASSGGHNEQFF. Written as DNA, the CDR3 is TGTGCCAGCAGTGGGGGCCACAATGAGCAGTTCTTC.